This entry concerns a single TCR beta chain. Its antigen is as yet unknown. This entry belongs to a study of cytomegalovirus exposure and HLA in healthy donors. The PCR was carried out with 60 Vbeta primers and 13 Jbeta primers. TCRdb's table, derived via immunoSEQ multiplex PCR, lists solely in-frame clones and lacks some. The sample carries 200,000 or so clones, 65% to 85% recorded once. The V end was cut by 8 bases, the J end by 2 bases, with 13 bases between. The CDR3 extends over 14 amino acids. Germline loops: CDR1 MNHEY, CDR2 SMNVEV (reference sequence). Study-level results: A few CMV-associated chains were confirmed in vitro to be specific for CMV antigens. The investigators catalogued 164 TCR beta chains as cytomegalovirus-associated.

V and J are TRBV27 and TRBJ1-5, with D possibly matching TRBD1 (6 bases). The sequence came from a boy aged 2 to 9 in good health and CMV-seronegative. The sample taken for sequencing was PBMCs. The CDR3: CASRQGQGNQPQHF. The CDR3, as DNA: TGTGCCAGCCGCCAGGGGCAGGGCAATCAGCCCCAGCATTTT.